These T cell receptor beta chains were read from a single sample in a study of CD8 T cells in ankylosing spondylitis. Each CDR3 protein is one row after TCRdb ran MiXCR on the 5' RACE reads. The sample has around 230,000 distinct CDR3 sequences; 8.2% are singletons. The sequenced sample consisted of blood, either unsorted or a sorted T cell fraction (not recorded which). The receptor source for this set is a female donor with ankylosing spondylitis or in good health (not recorded which). Each CDR3 is given without its conserved first and last residue. The order of the fields is CDR3 length, V gene, D gene, CDR3 protein. D genes are given only for firm matches.

12 TRBV10-3 - AISASGAVVEQF
19 TRBV18 TRBD1 ASSPDTGESRLIISGNTIY
13 TRBV5-1 TRBD1 ASSDPRQGQETQY
10 TRBV29-1 - SVERVGTEQF
15 TRBV5-1 TRBD2 ASSLADSGRGYNEQF
14 TRBV7-9 - ASSLELGSNTGELF
18 TRBV7-8 TRBD2 ASSLVGLAGVRKVGGELF
11 TRBV11-2 - ASAWVNTGELF
12 TRBV7-8 - ASSSWDGQETQY
9 TRBV28 - ASRALREQY
13 TRBV6-5 - ASSSTGGGWDEQF
6 TRBV22-1 - LGDGYT
15 TRBV3-1 TRBD2 ASCQDLSGRARNTQY
14 TRBV7-8 TRBD2 ASSPFRGTSGNEQF
12 TRBV6-1 - ASTTPSGANVLT
13 TRBV30 TRBD2 AWNVAGASTDTQY
14 TRBV4-1 - ASSPVGGADTGELF
11 TRBV7-9 - ASSFRERNEQF
14 TRBV5-1 TRBD2 ASSLLLAGATDTQY
8 TRBV20-1 - SASQVEAF
13 TRBV12-3/TRBV12-4 TRBD2 ASSTTSGLYNEQF
14 TRBV7-2 - ASSSIADLFHNEQF
14 TRBV4-3 - ASSQEGPFGNTEAF
13 TRBV20-1 TRBD2 SASQTSGAYNEQF
11 TRBV7-9 - AGSLVSWHGYT
14 TRBV10-3 - AISDTGTRGAYEQY
14 TRBV5-1 - ASSLVRTVLNNEQF
12 TRBV7-2 TRBD1 ASSLQGKGTEAF
12 TRBV3-1 - ASSQGRTNEKLF
11 TRBV20-1 - SVSPGRQETQY